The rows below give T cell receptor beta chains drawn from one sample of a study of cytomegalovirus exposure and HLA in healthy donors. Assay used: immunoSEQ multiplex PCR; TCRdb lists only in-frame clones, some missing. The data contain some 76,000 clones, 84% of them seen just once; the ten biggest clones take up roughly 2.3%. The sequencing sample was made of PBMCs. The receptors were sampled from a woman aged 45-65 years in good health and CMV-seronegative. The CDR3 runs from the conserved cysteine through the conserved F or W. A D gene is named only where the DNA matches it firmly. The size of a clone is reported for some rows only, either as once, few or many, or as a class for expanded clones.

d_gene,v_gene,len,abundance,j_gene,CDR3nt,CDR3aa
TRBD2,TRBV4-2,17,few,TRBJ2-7,TGTGCCAGCAGCCAAGTTGATCGACGGGAGGGTTGCGACGAGCAGTACTTC,CASSQVDRREGCDEQYF
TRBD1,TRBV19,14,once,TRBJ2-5,TGTGCCAGTAGTATAGGGCAGGGGGCTGAGACCCAGTACTTC,CASSIGQGAETQYF
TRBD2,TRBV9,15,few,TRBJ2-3,TGTGCCAGCAGCCCGCGTGGCAGGGAGGGAGATACGCAGTATTTT,CASSPRGREGDTQYF
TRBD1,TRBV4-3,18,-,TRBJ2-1,TGCGCCAGCAGCCAAGATGCCCCGGGACAGAGCTCCTACAATGAGCAGTTCTTC,CASSQDAPGQSSYNEQFF
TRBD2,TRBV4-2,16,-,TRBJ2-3,TGTGCCAGCAGCCAAGCCGGGACTAGCGGTACAGATACGCAGTATTTT,CASSQAGTSGTDTQYF
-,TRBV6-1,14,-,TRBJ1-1,TGTGCCAGCAAAAAGACAGACATGAACACTGAAGCTTTCTTT,CASKKTDMNTEAFF
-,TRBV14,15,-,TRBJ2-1,TGTGCCAGCAGCCAAACCCCCGGGTCCTACAATGAGCAGTTCTTC,CASSQTPGSYNEQFF
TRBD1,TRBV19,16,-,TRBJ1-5,TGTGCCAGTAGTAGTCGACAGGGGGATAGCAATCAGCCCCAGCATTTT,CASSSRQGDSNQPQHF
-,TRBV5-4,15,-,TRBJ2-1,TGTGCCAGCAGCCCGACATCCGACGGATACAATGAGCAGTTCTTC,CASSPTSDGYNEQFF
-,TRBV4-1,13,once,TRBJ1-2,TGCGCCAGCAGCCAAGAAGGGGTCTATGGCTACACCTTC,CASSQEGVYGYTF
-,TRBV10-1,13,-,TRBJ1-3,TGCGCCAGCAGTTCGGTCTCTGGAAACACCATATATTTT,CASSSVSGNTIYF
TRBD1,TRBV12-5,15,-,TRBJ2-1,TGTGCTAGTGGTTCTGGACAGGGGGCGAACAATGAGCAGTTCTTC,CASGSGQGANNEQFF
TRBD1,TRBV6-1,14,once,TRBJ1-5,TGTGCCAGCCAGAGACAGGGTTTGTCTCAGCCCCAGCATTTT,CASQRQGLSQPQHF
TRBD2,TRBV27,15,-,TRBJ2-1,TGTGCCAGCAGTTTAAGCGGGAGCTCCTACAATGAGCAGTTCTTC,CASSLSGSSYNEQFF